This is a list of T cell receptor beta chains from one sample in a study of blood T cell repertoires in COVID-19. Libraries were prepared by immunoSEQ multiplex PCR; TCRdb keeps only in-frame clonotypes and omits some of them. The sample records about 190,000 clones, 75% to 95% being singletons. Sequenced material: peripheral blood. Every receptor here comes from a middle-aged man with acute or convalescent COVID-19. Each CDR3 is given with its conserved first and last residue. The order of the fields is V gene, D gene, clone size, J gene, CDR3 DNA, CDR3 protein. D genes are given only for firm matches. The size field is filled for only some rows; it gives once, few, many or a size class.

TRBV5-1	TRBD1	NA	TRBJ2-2	TGCGCCAGCAGCTTGAGGACAGGGGCGGGCACCGGGGAGCTGTTTTTT	CASSLRTGAGTGELFF
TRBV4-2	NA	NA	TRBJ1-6	TGTGCCAGCAGCCAAGATATCGCAGGGTGGAATTCACCCCTCCACTTT	CASSQDIAGWNSPLHF
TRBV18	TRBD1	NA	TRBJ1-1	TGTGCCAGCTCACCGGACAGGATGAACACTGAAGCTTTCTTT	CASSPDRMNTEAFF
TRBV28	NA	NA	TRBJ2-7	TGTGCCAGCAGTCGGGGTAGTTCCTACGAGCAGTACTTC	CASSRGSSYEQYF
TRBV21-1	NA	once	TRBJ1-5	TGTGCCAGCAGCTTCGGTGAGTATCAGCCCCAGCATTTT	CASSFGEYQPQHF
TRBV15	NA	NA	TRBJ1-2	TGTGCCACCAGCCCACAGGGAAGGGGGGGCTACACCTTC	CATSPQGRGGYTF
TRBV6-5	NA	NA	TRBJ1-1	TGTGCCAGCAGTTTTGGTTCAGGGCTGAACACTGAAGCTTTCTTT	CASSFGSGLNTEAFF
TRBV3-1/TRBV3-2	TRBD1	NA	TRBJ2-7	TGTGCCAGCAGCCAAGATATGGGACAGGGACGGTTTAGGCAGTACTTC	CASSQDMGQGRFRQYF
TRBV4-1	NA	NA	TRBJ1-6	TGCGCCAGCAGCCAAGAGTTTGGACACCTGAGCTCCTATAATTCACCCCTCCACTTT	CASSQEFGHLSSYNSPLHF
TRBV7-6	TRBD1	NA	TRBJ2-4	TGTGCCAGCAGTCCCTCGACAGGGACCAAAAACATTCAGTACTTC	CASSPSTGTKNIQYF
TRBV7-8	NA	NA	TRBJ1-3	TGTGCCAGCAGCGAACAGCTTGGAAACACCATATATTTT	CASSEQLGNTIYF
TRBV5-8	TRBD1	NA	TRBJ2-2	TGTGCCAGCAGCTTGTGGACAGGGGTGGTCACCGGGGAGCTGTTTTTT	CASSLWTGVVTGELFF
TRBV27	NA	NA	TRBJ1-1	TGTGCCAGCAGTTTTCGTTGGGGGGAGAGGGGCACTGAAGCTTTCTTT	CASSFRWGERGTEAFF
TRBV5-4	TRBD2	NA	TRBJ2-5	TGTGCCAGCAGGCTAGCGGGAGGGCCAAAGACCCAGTACTTC	CASRLAGGPKTQYF
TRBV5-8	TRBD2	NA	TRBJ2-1	TGTGCCAGCAGCCCCCTTCCCGGACTAGCGGGAGTTAGCGAGCAGTTCTTC	CASSPLPGLAGVSEQFF
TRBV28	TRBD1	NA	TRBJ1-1	TGTGCCAGCAGTTCGGGGGACAGGGGTAACACTGAAGCTTTCTTT	CASSSGDRGNTEAFF
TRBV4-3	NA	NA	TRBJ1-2	TGCGCCAGCAGCCAAGGCCAGGGGTTTAACTATGGCTACACCTTC	CASSQGQGFNYGYTF
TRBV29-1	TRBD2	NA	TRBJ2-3	TGCAGCGTTGGGGCTAGCGGGAGGGCCGACACAGATACGCAGTATTTT	CSVGASGRADTDTQYF
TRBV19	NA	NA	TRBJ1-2	TGTGCCAGTAGTATAGTAGACACAGACTATGGCTACACCTTC	CASSIVDTDYGYTF
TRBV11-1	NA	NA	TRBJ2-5	TGTGCCAGCAGCTTAAGCCCTACGGTTGAGACCCAGTACTTC	CASSLSPTVETQYF
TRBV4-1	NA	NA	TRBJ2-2	TGCGCCAGCAGCCAAGGGCCCACCGGGGAGCTGTTTTTT	CASSQGPTGELFF
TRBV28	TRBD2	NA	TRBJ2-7	TGTGCCAGCAGTTCCCGGACTAGCGGGACCTACGAGCAGTACTTC	CASSSRTSGTYEQYF
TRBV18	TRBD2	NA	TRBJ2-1	TGTGCCAGCTCAATAGCGGGAGGCCCCCCCAGGGAGCAGTTCTTC	CASSIAGGPPREQFF
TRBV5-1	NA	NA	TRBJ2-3	TGCGCCAGCAGCTCTGGCACAGATACGCAGTATTTT	CASSSGTDTQYF
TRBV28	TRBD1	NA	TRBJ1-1	TGTGCCAGCAGGGGGACAGGGGAAATGAACACTGAAGCTTTCTTT	CASRGTGEMNTEAFF
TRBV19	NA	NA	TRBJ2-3	TGTGCCAGTAGTACATCCACAGATACGCAGTATTTT	CASSTSTDTQYF